Shown below are 27 T cell receptor beta chains from a single sample sequenced in a study of T cells after yellow fever vaccination. TCRdb re-analysed the 5' RACE reads in MiXCR, keeping a single row per CDR3 protein. This sample has about 550,000 distinct CDR3 sequences, with less than 20% found just once. The starting material was PBMCs, obtained 15 days after the yellow fever booster vaccination. The receptors stem from a man in his thirties or forties who received the YFV17D yellow fever vaccine.

Only a few counts were recorded for this clonotype. The chain carries TRBV24-1 and TRBJ1-2; a weak D match, TRBD1 (5 bases). The germline V and J ends were trimmed by 5 bases and 6 bases, with 9 bases remaining between them. CDR1 KGHDR and CDR2 SFDVKD come from the germline V gene. The CDR3 runs 12 residues. The CDR3 protein is CATSAWGDGYTF. The CDR3 bases are TGTGCCACCAGTGCGTGGGGCGATGGCTACACCTTC.

The chain recombines TRBV7-2 with TRBJ2-3; no reliable D call. V lost 5 bases to trimming and J lost 7 bases, with 10 bases between them. The CDR3 length is 12 residues. Germline V gene sequence: CDR1 SGHTA, CDR2 FQGNSA. CDR3 region: CASSHRMYTQYF. The CDR3 DNA follows: TGTGCCAGCAGCCACCGCATGTATACGCAGTATTTT. Looking up the rest from reference TRBV7-2 and TRBJ2-3 gives the full variable domain: GAGVSQSPSNKVTEKGKDVELRCDPISGHTALYWYRQSLGQGLEFLIYFQGNSAPDKSGLPSDRFSAERTGGSVSTLTIQRTQQEDSAVYLCASSHRMYTQYFGPGTRLTVL.

The gene calls are TRBV11-2 and TRBJ2-1, with 7 positions matching TRBD1. The CDR3 consists of 14 residues. With V trimmed by 5 bases and J by 7 bases, 8 bases remained unmatched. The germline CDR1 and CDR2 sequences are SGHAT and FQNNGV. CDR3 sequence: CASSRQGLANEQFF. The DNA for the CDR3 is TGTGCCAGCAGCCGACAGGGATTGGCAAATGAGCAGTTCTTC.

The V gene is TRBV15, the J gene TRBJ2-3, with TRBD2 matching over 13 bases. The CDR3 spans 16 residues. V dropped 4 bases and J dropped 2; count of bases not matched to a gene: 3. CDR1 and CDR2 (germline): LNHNV, YYDKDF (reference sequence). The CDR3 spells CATSMGLAGTTDTQYF. CDR3 nucleotides: TGTGCCACCAGCATGGGACTAGCGGGGACCACAGATACGCAGTATTTT.

V usage is TRBV9 and J usage is TRBJ2-7; D is possibly TRBD1 (6 bases). The length of the CDR3 is 15 residues. Trimming removed 3 bases at V and 1 base at J, with 14 bases between. Per the germline V gene, CDR1 is SGDLS and CDR2 is YYNGEE. The DNA of the CDR3 is TGTGCCAGCAGCGCAGCCATGGGGGCGTCCTACGAGCAGTACTTC. Translated: CASSAAMGASYEQYF.

This clonotype occurred many times. This chain connects TRBV7-3 to TRBJ1-1; unclear D gene. This CDR3 is 14 amino acids long. Germline CDR1 and CDR2: SGHTA and FQGTGA. V shed 0 bases and J shed 3 bases, with 8 bases lying between them. CDR3 region: CASSLTGKDTEAFF. DNA of the CDR3: TGTGCCAGCAGCTTAACAGGGAAGGACACTGAAGCTTTCTTT. The full variable domain, in which reference TRBV7-3 and TRBJ1-1 provide the parts outside the CDR3, is GAGVSQTPSNKVTEKGKYVELRCDPISGHTALYWYRQSLGQGPEFLIYFQGTGAADDSGLPNDRFFAVRPEGSVSTLKIQRTERGDSAVYLCASSLTGKDTEAFFGQGTRLTVV.

This clonotype was detected only a few times. V and J are TRBV15 and TRBJ1-1, with 9 bases aligning to TRBD1. CDR3 size: 13 residues. V lost 4 bases and J lost 6; bases outside the gene matches: 3. Germline CDR1 reads LNHNV; CDR2 reads YYDKDF (reference sequence). The CDR3 protein is CATSTQGASEAFF. DNA for the CDR3: TGTGCCACCAGCACACAGGGGGCCTCTGAAGCTTTCTTT.

This clonotype was counted between two and nine times. V gene TRBV3-1 combines with J gene TRBJ1-1; D uncertain. The CDR3 runs 11 residues. Germline CDR1 reads LGHDT; CDR2 reads YNNKEL (reference sequence). V was clipped by 1 base and J by 11 bases, with 8 bases between them. The CDR3 reads CASSQGEAAFF. For the CDR3, the DNA is TGTGCCAGCAGCCAAGGGGAGGCGGCTTTCTTT.

This chain connects TRBV12-3 or TRBV12-4 to TRBJ2-5; tentative D call: TRBD2 (5 bases). The CDR3 extends over 13 amino acids. V was pared by 6 bases and J by 2 bases, with 10 bases between. The CDR3: CASRTGNQETQYF. The CDR3 DNA sequence: TGTGCCAGCAGAACCGGGAATCAAGAGACCCAGTACTTC.

The chain uses TRBV12-3 or TRBV12-4 and TRBJ2-2; tentatively, D is TRBD1 (6 bases). The CDR3 covers 13 residues. The ends were cut back, 3 bases at V and 6 bases at J, with 8 bases in the middle. This CDR3 reads CASSFNRAGELFF. As DNA, the CDR3 is TGTGCCAGCAGTTTCAACAGGGCCGGGGAGCTGTTTTTT.

Regarding this clonotype: The junction departs from the called germline gene at one end, perhaps through a read error. The V and J genes are TRBV5-1 and TRBJ2-7; D is unresolved. From germline, CDR1 is SGHRS and CDR2 YFSETQ. The CDR3 is 12 amino acids. The CDR3 sequence: CASNLDGYEQYF. The CDR3 DNA reads TGCGCCAGCAACTTGGACGGGTACGAGCAGTACTTC.

This clonotype was seen a few times. The chain joins TRBV5-1 to TRBJ2-7; possibly TRBD2 for D (7 bases). V shed 7 bases and J shed 1 base, with 18 bases lying between them. The CDR3 loop spans 15 amino acids. From germline, CDR1 is SGHRS and CDR2 YFSETQ. CDR3 region: CASGEGGTLSYEQYF. DNA for the CDR3: TGCGCCAGCGGGGAGGGGGGGACACTTTCCTACGAGCAGTACTTC.

This clonotype showed up just a few times. V is TRBV18 and J is TRBJ2-3; TRBD2 might be the D (7 bases). This CDR3 comprises 13 residues. V lost 3 bases and J 8 bases, leaving 12 bases between the germline ends. From germline, CDR1 is KGHSH and CDR2 LQKENI. CDR3 residues: CASSPQRGGTQYF. In nucleotides, the CDR3 is TGTGCCAGCTCACCCCAAAGGGGGGGTACGCAGTATTTT.

This clonotype was detected only a few times. This sequence joins TRBV6-5 and TRBJ2-7; D possibly corresponds to TRBD2 (5 bases). Trimming shortened V by 2 bases and J by 7 bases, and 15 bases separated the two germline ends. This CDR3 is built from 14 residues. From germline, CDR1 is MNHEY and CDR2 SVGAGI. As DNA, the CDR3 is TGTGCCAGCAGTTACGTAGGGAACTCGGGAGAGCAGTACTTC. This translates into CASSYVGNSGEQYF.

In this sample, this clonotype turned up a few times. The chain carries TRBV7-2 and TRBJ2-7; 9 bases are a match to TRBD1. Germline loops: CDR1 SGHTA, CDR2 FQGNSA. V lost 6 bases and J lost 3; bases outside the gene matches: 9. This CDR3 region has 15 residues. CDR3 loop: CASRQDRGSFYEQYF. The CDR3, as DNA: TGTGCCAGCAGACAAGACAGGGGGTCGTTCTACGAGCAGTACTTC.

On this clonotype: The junction does not match germline at one end; this may be a read error. The chain has TRBV10-3 and TRBJ2-5, with D possibly matching TRBD2 (6 bases). Germline CDR1 ENHRY, CDR2 SYGVKD. CDR3 length equals 15 residues. CDR3 sequence (DNA): TGTGCCATAAGTGAAGGTTTAGCGGTACAAGAGACCCAGTACTTC. Translated: CAISEGLAVQETQYF.

The chain has TRBV6-6 and TRBJ2-1; 7 bases fit TRBD2. CDR1 is MNHNY and CDR2 is SVGAGI in the germline V gene (reference sequence). The CDR3 totals 12 residues. CDR3 nucleotide sequence: TGTACGACTAGCCACATATACAATGAGCAGTTCTTC. Its translation is CTTSHIYNEQFF.

This clonotype came up a few times. The gene calls are TRBV20-1 and TRBJ2-5; TRBD2 matches at 7 bases. The V gene's germline CDR1 is DFQATT and CDR2 SNEGSKA (reference sequence). This CDR3 spans 14 amino acids. After removal of 5 bases from V and 3 bases from J, the junction contained 9 bases not matched to a gene. Here the CDR3 DNA reads TGCAGTGCTCGGGGGGTTGGGGAAAAAGAGACCCAGTACTTC. It encodes CSARGVGEKETQYF.

This clonotype was observed a handful of times. The chain joins TRBV20-1 to TRBJ2-1; 7 nucleotides match TRBD2. V lost 4 bases, J lost 7 bases, and 10 bases stayed unmatched. The CDR3 has 14 amino acids. Germline V gene data show CDR1 as DFQATT and CDR2 as SNEGSKA (reference sequence). CDR3 in amino acids: CSATTGGPRNEQFF. Here the CDR3 DNA reads TGCAGTGCTACCACGGGAGGCCCCCGGAATGAGCAGTTCTTC.

This clonotype was picked up a small number of times. This chain joins TRBV5-1 and TRBJ1-3, with TRBD1 matching 9 bases. This CDR3 has 17 amino acids. Per the germline V gene, CDR1 is SGHRS and CDR2 is YFSETQ. V was clipped by 0 bases and J by 2 bases; unmatched bases: 6. CDR3 protein: CASSLDITGGPGNTIYF. In DNA form, the CDR3 reads TGCGCCAGCAGCTTGGATATTACAGGGGGCCCTGGAAACACCATATATTTT.

The chain uses TRBV20-1 and TRBJ2-5; 12 bases are a match to TRBD2. Germline CDR1 DFQATT, CDR2 SNEGSKA (reference sequence). The junction had 2 bases not matched to a gene; V was cut back by 2 bases and J by 4 bases. This CDR3 has 14 residues. CDR3 loop: CSARTTSGRETQYF. DNA of the CDR3: TGCAGTGCTAGAACGACTAGCGGGAGAGAGACCCAGTACTTC.

The table lists this clonotype with a few counts. The chain couples TRBV6-5 to TRBJ2-3; D gene uncertain. Germline V gene data show CDR1 as MNHEY and CDR2 as SVGAGI. V dropped 8 bases and J dropped 14 bases, with 17 bases sitting between them. The CDR3 has 11 residues. The CDR3: CASYSQEIPYF. In DNA, the CDR3 is TGTGCCAGCTACTCTCAGGAAATTCCGTATTTT.

The gene calls are TRBV7-9 and TRBJ2-2; 10 bases agree with TRBD2. Germline loops: CDR1 SEHNR, CDR2 FQNEAQ (reference sequence). V was clipped by 4 bases and J by 4 bases; unmatched bases: 3. This CDR3 is built from 15 residues. Here the CDR3 DNA reads TGTGCCAGCAGCTCCCCTAGCGGGGGCACCGGGGAGCTGTTTTTT. Amino acid sequence: CASSSPSGGTGELFF.

The rearrangement uses TRBV10-3 and TRBJ2-1, with 9 nucleotides matching TRBD2. CDR1 is ENHRY, CDR2 SYGVKD, per germline. This CDR3 has 14 residues. The V segment lost 4 bases and the J segment 7 bases; nucleotides outside the gene matches: 5. CDR3 nucleotides: TGTGCCATCAGTGCTAGCGGGAAATGGAATGAGCAGTTCTTC. This gives the protein CAISASGKWNEQFF.

The chain uses TRBV28 and TRBJ2-4; D gene uncertain. Germline V CDR1 and CDR2: MDHEN, SYDVKM. The V end lost 11 bases, the J end lost 6 bases, and 17 bases lay between the germline ends. The CDR3 has 13 amino acids. The CDR3 region is CAAAKLSPNIQYF. CDR3 nucleotide sequence: TGTGCCGCAGCTAAGTTATCCCCAAACATTCAGTACTTC.

This clonotype was counted a few times. The chain has TRBV7-2 and TRBJ2-1; 14 nucleotides line up with TRBD2. CDR1 and CDR2 (germline): SGHTA, FQGNSA. J gave up 9 bases and V 5 bases, and 9 bases lay outside the gene matches. The CDR3 covers 16 residues. The CDR3, as DNA: TGTGCCAGCAGCCCCAGACTAGCGGGAGGGCAGGGTGAGCAGTTCTTC. Protein sequence: CASSPRLAGGQGEQFF.

The chain employs TRBV6-1 and TRBJ1-4; 9 nucleotides agree with TRBD1. The CDR3 contains 16 residues. The V and J ends lost 6 bases and 8 bases, in that order; junction bases with no gene match: 13. The germline V gene has CDR1 MNHNS and CDR2 SASEGT. The CDR3 region is CASSVTSGTGYEKLFF. The CDR3 bases are TGTGCCAGCAGCGTGACTTCCGGGACAGGGTACGAAAAACTGTTTTTT.